This T cell receptor beta chain appears in the sequencing data of a study of OX40 agonist ivuxolimab in advanced cancers. TCRdb's table, derived via immunoSEQ multiplex PCR, lists solely in-frame clones and lacks some. The data show approximately 66,000 clones, approximately 90% seen once. The TCR was taken from an adult with an advanced solid tumor such as melanoma, head and neck, liver or kidney cancer. Sample: CD4+ or CD8+ T cells sorted from blood, taken in a trial of the OX40 agonist ivuxolimab.

CDR3 region: CASSLTGRGAGSPLHF. The CDR3 coding sequence is TGTGCCAGCAGCTTGACAGGGAGAGGGGCTGGTTCACCCCTCCACTTT. The genes are TRBV7-6 and TRBJ1-6; 7 positions agree with TRBD1. CDR1 is SGHVS, CDR2 FNYEAQ, per germline. The CDR3 runs 16 residues. With 3 bases clipped from V and 9 bases from J, the junction kept 11 bases outside the gene matches.